This T cell receptor (beta chain) was sequenced in a study of cytomegalovirus exposure and HLA in healthy donors. Study-wide points: There were a few CMV-associated chains whose specificity for CMV antigens was confirmed in vitro. Researchers reported in a later analysis that common viral pathogens appeared linked to several top clusters. A later analysis showed that HLA-associated TCR beta chains had undergone more clonal expansion than equally common others.

The germline gives CDR1 SEHNR, CDR2 FQNEAQ (reference sequence). The CDR3 consists of 13 residues. Between the trimmed V and J ends, which lost 1 base and 8 bases, there was a span of 11 bases. Of note for this clone: Its antigen remains unknown.

The PCR used 60 Vbeta and 13 Jbeta primers. Authors' processing steps: About 12 million shared chains were among the 65 million to 85 million unique TCR beta chains that a later analysis counted. TCRdb's table, derived via immunoSEQ multiplex PCR, lists solely in-frame clones and lacks some. Clonal size and the V and J genes are those of that table, whereas D and trimming came from the DNA. The sample lists some 160,000 clones, 60% to 85% occurring once. This chain links TRBV7-9 with TRBJ1-2; possible D gene TRBD1, 5 bases. The source material was PBMCs. This clonotype was sampled from a woman aged 40 to 55 in good health and CMV-seronegative. CDR3 coding DNA: TGTGCCAGCAGCTTAGGGGCAGGGAACGGCTACACCTTC. It yields the protein CASSLGAGNGYTF.